A single sample is the source of the 6 T cell receptor beta chains below, sequenced in a study of molecular identifiers for immune sequencing clone quantification. TCRdb re-called the PCR reads with MiXCR, one entry per CDR3 protein. The data show 460,000 or so distinct CDR3 sequences, about 21% seen once. The sequencing input was naive CD8+ T cells from blood, with Jurkat cell RNA spiked in. Subset described: FACS-sorted CD8+CD4-CCR7+CD45RA+ naive T cells. All receptors come from a human donor in good health. Some libraries in this study had Jurkat cell RNA spiked in.

This clonotype was picked up a small number of times. The genes are TRBV7-9 and TRBJ2-7; D is ambiguous. Germline values: CDR1 SEHNR, CDR2 FQNEAQ (reference sequence). The CDR3 runs 13 residues. V lost 3 bases to trimming and J lost 6 bases, with 12 bases between them. The CDR3 sequence is CASSLAQSREQYF. CDR3 in DNA: TGTGCCAGCAGCTTGGCCCAGTCTCGCGAGCAGTACTTC.

The rearrangement uses TRBV20-1 and TRBJ2-1, with 8 bases lining up with TRBD1. This CDR3 has 13 residues. Germline V gene lookup returns CDR1 DFQATT and CDR2 SNEGSKA (reference sequence). J gave up 7 bases and V 3 bases, and 5 bases lay outside the gene matches. The CDR3 spells CSARTYRGNEQFF. The DNA for the CDR3 is TGCAGTGCTAGGACTTACAGGGGGAATGAGCAGTTCTTC.

This clonotype turned up a few times. The chain combines TRBV6-1 with TRBJ1-5; D is undetermined. The germline V and J ends were trimmed by 2 bases and 1 base, with 9 bases remaining between them. Germline V lookup: CDR1 MNHNS, CDR2 SASEGT. CDR3 size: 15 residues. CDR3 in amino acids: CASSEWTESNQPQHF. The CDR3 bases are TGTGCCAGCAGTGAATGGACGGAAAGCAATCAGCCCCAGCATTTT.

This clonotype has more than one count but fewer than ten. The V and J genes are TRBV19 and TRBJ2-5; 7 nucleotides align to TRBD2. The germline CDR1 and CDR2 sequences are LNHDA and SQIVND (reference sequence). The CDR3 runs to 12 residues. Trimming took 7 bases from V and 6 from J; bases not matched to a gene: 5. CDR3 sequence (DNA): TGTGCCAGTATGAACGGGAGGAAGACCCAGTACTTC. As protein: CASMNGRKTQYF.

The rearrangement uses TRBV13 and TRBJ2-1; 7 bases are shared with TRBD2. V trimming: 1 base; J trimming: 10 bases; junction bases outside the gene matches: 10. Germline-derived CDR1 and CDR2 are PRHDT and FYEKMQ (reference sequence). This CDR3 region has 15 residues. The CDR3 spells CASSLDGGGRREQFF. The CDR3 DNA sequence: TGTGCCAGCAGCTTAGATGGCGGGGGAAGGCGAGAGCAGTTCTTC.

The CDR3 region has the DNA TGTGCCTGGAGGAAATATGGACAGGGCGGATTTTACGAGCAGTACTTC. Residues: CAWRKYGQGGFYEQYF. V and J are TRBV30 and TRBJ2-7; 8 nucleotides align to TRBD1. Per the germline V gene, CDR1 is GTSNPN and CDR2 is SVGIG (reference sequence). CDR3 size: 16 residues. Trimming took 3 bases from V and 4 from J; bases not matched to a gene: 14.